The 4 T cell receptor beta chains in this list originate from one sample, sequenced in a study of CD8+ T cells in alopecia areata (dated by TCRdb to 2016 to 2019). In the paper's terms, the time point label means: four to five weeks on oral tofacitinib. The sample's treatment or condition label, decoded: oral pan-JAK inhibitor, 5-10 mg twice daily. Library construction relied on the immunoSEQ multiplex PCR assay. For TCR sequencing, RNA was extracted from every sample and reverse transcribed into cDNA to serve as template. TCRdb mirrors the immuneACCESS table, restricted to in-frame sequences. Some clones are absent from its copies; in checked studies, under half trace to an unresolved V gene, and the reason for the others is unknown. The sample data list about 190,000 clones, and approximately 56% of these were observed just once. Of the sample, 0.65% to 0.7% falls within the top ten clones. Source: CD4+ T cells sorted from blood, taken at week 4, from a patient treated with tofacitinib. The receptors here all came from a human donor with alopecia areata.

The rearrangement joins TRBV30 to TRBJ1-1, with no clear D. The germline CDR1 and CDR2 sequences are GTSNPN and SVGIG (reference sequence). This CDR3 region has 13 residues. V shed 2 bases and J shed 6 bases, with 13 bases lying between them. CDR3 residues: CAWSRELKSEAFF. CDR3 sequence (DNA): TGTGCCTGGAGTAGGGAATTGAAATCTGAAGCTTTCTTT.

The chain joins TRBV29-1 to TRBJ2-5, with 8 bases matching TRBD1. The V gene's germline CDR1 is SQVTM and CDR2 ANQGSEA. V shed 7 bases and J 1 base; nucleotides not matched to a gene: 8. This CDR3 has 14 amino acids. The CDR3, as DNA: TGCAGCGCCAAGGACAGGGTATTCCAAGAGACCCAGTACTTC. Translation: CSAKDRVFQETQYF.

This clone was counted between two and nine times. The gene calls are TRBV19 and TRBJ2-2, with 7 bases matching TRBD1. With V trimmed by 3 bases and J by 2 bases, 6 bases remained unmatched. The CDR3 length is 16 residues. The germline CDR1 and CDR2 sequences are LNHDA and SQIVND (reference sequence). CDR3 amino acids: CASSIPTGRNTGELFF. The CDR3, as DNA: TGTGCCAGTAGTATCCCGACAGGGAGAAACACCGGGGAGCTGTTTTTT.

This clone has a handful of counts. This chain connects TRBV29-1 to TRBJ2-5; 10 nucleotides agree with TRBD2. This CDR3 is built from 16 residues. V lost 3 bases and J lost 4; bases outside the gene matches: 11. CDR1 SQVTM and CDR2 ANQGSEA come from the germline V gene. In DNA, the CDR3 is TGCAGCGTTGAGGCCCGAAGCGGGAGGGCCGGAGAGACCCAGTACTTC. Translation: CSVEARSGRAGETQYF.